This T cell receptor beta chain was captured in a study of blood T cell repertoires in COVID-19. Clones were sequenced by immunoSEQ multiplex PCR, and TCRdb holds only the in-frame ones, with some missing. The repertoire holds some 170,000 clones, with 87% as singletons. Germline V CDR1 and CDR2: SGDLS, YYNGEE. CDR3 length equals 15 residues. V lost 4 bases and J 6 bases, leaving 19 bases between the germline ends. J is TRBJ1-1 and V is TRBV9; maybe TRBD1 (5 bases). The receptor comes from a woman aged 50 to 65 with acute or convalescent COVID-19. The sample consisted of peripheral blood. For the CDR3, the DNA is TGTGCCAGCAGCACCACACCATGGAGGGGTTCTGAAGCTTTCTTT. Residues: CASSTTPWRGSEAFF. Complete variable domain (other parts from reference TRBV9 and TRBJ1-1): DSGVTQTPKHLITATGQRVTLRCSPRSGDLSVYWYQQSLDQGLQFLIQYYNGEERAKGNILERFSAQQFPDLHSELNLSSLELGDSALYFCASSTTPWRGSEAFFGQGTRLTVV.